This T cell receptor beta chain was sequenced in a study of T cell changes during pregnancy in multiple sclerosis. Germline CDR1 MNHNS, CDR2 SASEGT. V was shortened by 10 bases and J by 5 bases, with 15 bases between the two germline ends. The CDR3 runs 13 residues. Sequencing was performed with immunoSEQ multiplex PCR; in TCRdb, only in-frame clones are kept and a portion is missing. The repertoire holds about 92,000 clones, with 85% to 95% as singletons. The receptor comes from a female donor with multiple sclerosis, enrolled in a pregnancy study. The chain recombines TRBV6-1 with TRBJ2-1; D is unresolved. The sample was peripheral blood, taken in the first trimester of pregnancy. Written as DNA, the CDR3 is TGTGCCATCACGACAATTCTGCACAATGAGCAGTTCTTC. Protein: CAITTILHNEQFF.